The T cell receptor beta chain described here comes from a study of blood T cell repertoires in COVID-19. In the study overall: Donors in the United States, Italy and Spain gave samples during acute or convalescent COVID-19. Nucleic acid was either cDNA or gDNA, and it came from T cells, B-cell-depleted T cells, or PBMCs.

Enrolled during active infection, Seattle patients were then followed longitudinally. There are 12 residues in the CDR3. Trimming stripped 6 bases from V and 4 bases from J, with 10 bases between. Germline V CDR1 and CDR2: SGHTA, FQGNSA. In the original analysis: Reference gene primer amplification in the assay estimated nucleated cell counts. Clones were read by immunoSEQ multiplex PCR, and TCRdb kept only the in-frame ones, dropping some. That table supplies the V and J calls and clone size; D and trimming were determined from the DNA. In the table there are roughly 250,000 clones, roughly 91% of which are singletons.

This receptor was taken from a man younger than 40 with COVID-19, enrolled during active disease. This chain uses TRBV7-2 with TRBJ2-7; the D gene is possibly TRBD1 (5 bases). Sample: peripheral blood. The CDR3 region is CASRHTGYEQYF. The DNA for the CDR3 is TGTGCCAGCAGACATACAGGTTACGAGCAGTACTTC.